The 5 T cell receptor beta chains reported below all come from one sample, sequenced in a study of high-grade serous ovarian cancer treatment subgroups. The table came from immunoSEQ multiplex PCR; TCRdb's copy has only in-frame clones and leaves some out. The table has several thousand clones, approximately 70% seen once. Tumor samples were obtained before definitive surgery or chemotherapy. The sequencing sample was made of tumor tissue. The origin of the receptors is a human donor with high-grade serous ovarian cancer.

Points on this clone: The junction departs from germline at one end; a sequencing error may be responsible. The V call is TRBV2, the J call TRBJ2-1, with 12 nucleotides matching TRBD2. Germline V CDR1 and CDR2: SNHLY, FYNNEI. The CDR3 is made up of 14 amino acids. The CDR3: CASRKTSGGNEQFF. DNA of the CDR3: TGTGCCAGCAGGAAGACTAGCGGGGGCAATGAACAGTTCTTC.

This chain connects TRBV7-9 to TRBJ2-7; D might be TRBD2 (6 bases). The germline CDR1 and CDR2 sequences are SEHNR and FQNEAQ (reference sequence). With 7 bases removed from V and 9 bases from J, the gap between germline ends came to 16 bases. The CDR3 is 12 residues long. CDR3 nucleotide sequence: TGTGCCAGCACCCTCGAGGGGACTGGGCAGTACTTC. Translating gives CASTLEGTGQYF.

The CDR3 bases are TGCGCCAGCAGCCAAGAGTGGGGACAGAGGAGAAATGAGCAGTTCTTC. As protein: CASSQEWGQRRNEQFF. The rearrangement uses TRBV4-1 and TRBJ2-1, with 7 bases that match TRBD1. The CDR3 loop spans 16 amino acids. With V trimmed by 0 bases and J by 7 bases, 9 bases remained unmatched. Germline V gene sequence: CDR1 MGHRA, CDR2 YSYEKL.

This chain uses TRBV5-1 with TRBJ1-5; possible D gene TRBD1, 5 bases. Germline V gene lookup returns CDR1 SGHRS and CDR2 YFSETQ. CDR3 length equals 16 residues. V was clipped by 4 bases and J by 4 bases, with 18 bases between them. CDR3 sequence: CASSLGDFSGNQPQHF. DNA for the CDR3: TGCGCCAGCAGCCTGGGGGACTTCTCAGGGAATCAGCCCCAGCATTTT.

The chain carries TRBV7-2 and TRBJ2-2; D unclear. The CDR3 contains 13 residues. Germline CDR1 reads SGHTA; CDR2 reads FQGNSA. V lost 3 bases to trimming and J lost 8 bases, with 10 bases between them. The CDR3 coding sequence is TGTGCCAGCAGCTTTTATTTGGGGGGGGAGCTGTTTTTT. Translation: CASSFYLGGELFF.